This T cell receptor beta chain is drawn from a study of OX40 agonist ivuxolimab in advanced cancers. The assay was immunoSEQ multiplex PCR, and TCRdb's table has in-frame clones only and misses some. The repertoire holds about 62,000 clones, roughly 90% seen once, with 0.62% in the top ten. For this clone: Antigen specificity is unknown.

Regarding the study as a whole: CD8+ T cells were the subset that, on average, had more expanded clones than CD4+.

The CDR3 is 14 residues long. Trimming pared 4 bases from V and 0 bases from J, leaving 11 bases between. The germline V gene has CDR1 SGHRS and CDR2 YFSETQ. The starting material was CD4+ or CD8+ T cells sorted from blood, obtained in a trial of the OX40 agonist ivuxolimab. This TCR came from an adult with an advanced solid tumor such as melanoma, head and neck, liver or kidney cancer. The chain has TRBV5-1 and TRBJ2-7; D gene uncertain. The CDR3 DNA reads as TGCGCCAGCAGCCTTTCCGGTGGCTCCTACGAGCAGTACTTC. Translating gives CASSLSGGSYEQYF.